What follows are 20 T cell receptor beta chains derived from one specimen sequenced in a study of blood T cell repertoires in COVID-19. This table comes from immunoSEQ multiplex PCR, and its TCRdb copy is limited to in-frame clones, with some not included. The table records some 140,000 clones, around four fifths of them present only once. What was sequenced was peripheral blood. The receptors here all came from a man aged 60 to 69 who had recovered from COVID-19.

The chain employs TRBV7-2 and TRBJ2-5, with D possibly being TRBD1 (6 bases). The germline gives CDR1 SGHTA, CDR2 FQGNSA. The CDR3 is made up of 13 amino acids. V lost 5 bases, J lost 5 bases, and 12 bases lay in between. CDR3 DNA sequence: TGTGCCAGCAGCCAGGGGAGTCTGGAGACCCAGTACTTC. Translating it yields CASSQGSLETQYF.

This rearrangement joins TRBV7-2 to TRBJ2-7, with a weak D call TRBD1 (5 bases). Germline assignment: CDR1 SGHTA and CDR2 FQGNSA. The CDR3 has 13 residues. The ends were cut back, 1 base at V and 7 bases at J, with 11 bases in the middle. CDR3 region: CASSLGTRREQYF. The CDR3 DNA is TGTGCCAGCAGCTTAGGGACACGGCGTGAGCAGTACTTC. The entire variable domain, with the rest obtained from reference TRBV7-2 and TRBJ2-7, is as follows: GAGVSQSPSNKVTEKGKDVELRCDPISGHTALYWYRQSLGQGLEFLIYFQGNSAPDKSGLPSDRFSAERTGGSVSTLTIQRTQQEDSAVYLCASSLGTRREQYFGPGTRLTVT.

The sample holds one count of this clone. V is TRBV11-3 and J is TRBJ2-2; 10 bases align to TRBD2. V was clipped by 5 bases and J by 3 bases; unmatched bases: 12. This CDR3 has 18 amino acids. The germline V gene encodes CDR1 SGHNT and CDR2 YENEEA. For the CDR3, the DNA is TGTGCCAGCAGCCGAGTCAGGGCTAGCGGGAGTGACACCGGGGAGCTGTTTTTT. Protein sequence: CASSRVRASGSDTGELFF.

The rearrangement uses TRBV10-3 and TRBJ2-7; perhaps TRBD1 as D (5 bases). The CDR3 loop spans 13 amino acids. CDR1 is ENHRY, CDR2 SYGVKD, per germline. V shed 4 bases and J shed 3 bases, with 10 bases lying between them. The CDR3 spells CAISVAGNYEQYF. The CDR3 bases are TGTGCCATCAGTGTGGCAGGGAACTACGAGCAGTACTTC.

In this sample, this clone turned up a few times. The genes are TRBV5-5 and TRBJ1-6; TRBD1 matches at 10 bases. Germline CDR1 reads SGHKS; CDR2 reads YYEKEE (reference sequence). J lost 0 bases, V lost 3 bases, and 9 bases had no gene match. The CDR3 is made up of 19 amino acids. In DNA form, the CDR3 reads TGTGCCAGCAGCTCCGGGACAGGGGTCCCAAGCTCCTATAATTCACCCCTCCACTTT. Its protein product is CASSSGTGVPSSYNSPLHF.

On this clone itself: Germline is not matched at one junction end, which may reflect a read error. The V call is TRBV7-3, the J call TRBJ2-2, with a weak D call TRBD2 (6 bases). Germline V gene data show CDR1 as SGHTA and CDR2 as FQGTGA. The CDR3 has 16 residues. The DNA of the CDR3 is TGTGCCAGCAGCTCCCTCGGGACTCGAAACACCAGGGAGCTGTTTTTT. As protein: CASSSLGTRNTRELFF.

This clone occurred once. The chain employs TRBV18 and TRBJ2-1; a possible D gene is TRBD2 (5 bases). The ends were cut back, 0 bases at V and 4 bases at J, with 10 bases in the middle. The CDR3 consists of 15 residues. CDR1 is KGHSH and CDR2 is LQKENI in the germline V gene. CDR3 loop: CASSPPGVGYNEQFF. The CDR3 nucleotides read TGTGCCAGCTCACCACCGGGAGTGGGTTACAATGAGCAGTTCTTC.

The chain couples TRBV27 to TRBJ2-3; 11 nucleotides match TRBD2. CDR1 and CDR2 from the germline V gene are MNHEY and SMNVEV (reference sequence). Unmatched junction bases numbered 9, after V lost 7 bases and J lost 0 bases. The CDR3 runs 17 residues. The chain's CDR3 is CASTLIAGGPSTDTQYF. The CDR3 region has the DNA TGTGCCAGCACCTTGATAGCGGGGGGGCCGAGCACAGATACGCAGTATTTT.

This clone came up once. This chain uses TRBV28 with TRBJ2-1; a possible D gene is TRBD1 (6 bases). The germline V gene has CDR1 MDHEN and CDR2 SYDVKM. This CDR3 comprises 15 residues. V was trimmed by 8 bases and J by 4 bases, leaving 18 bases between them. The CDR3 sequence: CASSPARGFYNEQFF. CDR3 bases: TGTGCCAGCTCCCCGGCGAGGGGGTTTTACAATGAGCAGTTCTTC. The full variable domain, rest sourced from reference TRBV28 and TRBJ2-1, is DVKVTQSSRYLVKRTGEKVFLECVQDMDHENMFWYRQDPGLGLRLIYFSYDVKMKEKGDIPEGYSVSREKKERFSLILESASTNQTSMYLCASSPARGFYNEQFFGPGTRLTVL.

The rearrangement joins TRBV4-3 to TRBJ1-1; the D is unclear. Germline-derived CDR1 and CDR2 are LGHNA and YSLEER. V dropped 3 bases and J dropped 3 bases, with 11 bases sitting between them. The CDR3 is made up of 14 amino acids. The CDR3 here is CASSHLSEDTEAFF. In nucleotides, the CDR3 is TGCGCCAGCAGCCATCTTTCAGAAGACACTGAAGCTTTCTTT.

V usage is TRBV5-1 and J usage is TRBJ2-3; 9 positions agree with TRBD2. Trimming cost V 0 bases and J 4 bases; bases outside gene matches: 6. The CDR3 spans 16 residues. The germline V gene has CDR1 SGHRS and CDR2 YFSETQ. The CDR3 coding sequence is TGCGCCAGCAGCTTGGAGGGCGGGGGGGCCCCAGATACGCAGTATTTT. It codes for CASSLEGGGAPDTQYF.

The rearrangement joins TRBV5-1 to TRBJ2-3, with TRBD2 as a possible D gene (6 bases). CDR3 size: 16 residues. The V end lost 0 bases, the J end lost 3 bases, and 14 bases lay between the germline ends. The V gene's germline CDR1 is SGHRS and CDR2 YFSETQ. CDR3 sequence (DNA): TGCGCCAGCAGCTTGGCCGCCCGGGCGGGGACAGATACGCAGTATTTT. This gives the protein CASSLAARAGTDTQYF.

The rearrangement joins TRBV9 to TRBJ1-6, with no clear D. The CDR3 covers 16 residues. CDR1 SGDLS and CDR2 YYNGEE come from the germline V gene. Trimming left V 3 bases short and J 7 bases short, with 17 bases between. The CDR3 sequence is CASSAAPQTSNSPLHF. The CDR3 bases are TGTGCCAGCAGCGCCGCTCCGCAGACTTCAAATTCACCCCTCCACTTT.

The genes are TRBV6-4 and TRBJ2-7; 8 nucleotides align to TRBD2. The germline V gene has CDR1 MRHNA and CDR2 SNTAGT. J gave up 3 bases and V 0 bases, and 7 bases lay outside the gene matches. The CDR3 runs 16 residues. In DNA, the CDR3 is TGTGCCAGCAGTGACTCGTACGGGAGGGCCGTCTACGAGCAGTACTTC. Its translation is CASSDSYGRAVYEQYF.

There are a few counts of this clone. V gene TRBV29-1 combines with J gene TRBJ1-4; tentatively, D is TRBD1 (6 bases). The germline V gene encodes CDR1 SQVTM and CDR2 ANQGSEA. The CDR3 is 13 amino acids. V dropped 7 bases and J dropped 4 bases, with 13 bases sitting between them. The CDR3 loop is CSALQGINEKLFF. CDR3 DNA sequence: TGCAGCGCCCTACAGGGAATTAATGAAAAACTGTTTTTT.

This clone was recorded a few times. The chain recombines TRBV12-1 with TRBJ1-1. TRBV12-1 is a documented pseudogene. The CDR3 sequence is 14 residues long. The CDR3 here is CASSPPAGRPGAFF. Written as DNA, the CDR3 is TGTGCCAGCAGCCCCCCCGCGGGGAGGCCGGGGGCTTTCTTT.

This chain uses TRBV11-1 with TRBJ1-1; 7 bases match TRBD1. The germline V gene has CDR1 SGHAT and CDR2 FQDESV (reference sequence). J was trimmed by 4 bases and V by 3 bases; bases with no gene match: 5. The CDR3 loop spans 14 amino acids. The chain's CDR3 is CASSFDRVGTEAFF. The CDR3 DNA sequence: TGTGCCAGCAGCTTCGACAGGGTAGGCACTGAAGCTTTCTTT.

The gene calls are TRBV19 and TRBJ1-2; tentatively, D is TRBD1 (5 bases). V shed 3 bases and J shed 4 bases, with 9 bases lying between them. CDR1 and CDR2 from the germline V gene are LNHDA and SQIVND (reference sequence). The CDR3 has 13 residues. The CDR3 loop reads CASSIDSSYGYTF. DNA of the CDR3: TGTGCCAGTAGTATCGACAGCAGCTATGGCTACACCTTC. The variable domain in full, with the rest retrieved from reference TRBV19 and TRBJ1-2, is DGGITQSPKYLFRKEGQNVTLSCEQNLNHDAMYWYRQDPGQGLRLIYYSQIVNDFQKGDIAEGYSVSREKKESFPLTVTSAQKNPTAFYLCASSIDSSYGYTFGSGTRLTVV.

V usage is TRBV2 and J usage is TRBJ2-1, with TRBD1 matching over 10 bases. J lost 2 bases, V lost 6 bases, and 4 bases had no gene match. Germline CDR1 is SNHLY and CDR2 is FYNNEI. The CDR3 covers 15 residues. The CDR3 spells CASRPDRGTYNEQFF. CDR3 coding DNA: TGTGCCAGCAGGCCGGACAGGGGGACCTACAATGAGCAGTTCTTC.

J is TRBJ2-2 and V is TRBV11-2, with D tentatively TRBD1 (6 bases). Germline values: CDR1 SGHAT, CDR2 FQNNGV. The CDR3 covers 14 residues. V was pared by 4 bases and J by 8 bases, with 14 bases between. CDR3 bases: TGTGCCAGCAGCTCCTTAAGGGGGAGTGGGGAGCTGTTTTTT. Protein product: CASSSLRGSGELFF.